These T cell receptor beta chains were read from a single sample in a study of beta chain features in type 1 diabetes. Assay: immunoSEQ multiplex PCR; the TCRdb copy retains only in-frame clones and omits some. Of hundreds of thousands of clones in the sample, more than 12% were seen once. The sequenced material came from naive CD4+ T cells from blood. The receptors come from a man younger than 30 with type 1 diabetes. Both conserved end residues are part of each CDR3. D genes are given only for firm matches. Size values are once, few and many counts, or a class for expanded clones, and some rows have none.

TRBV9	TRBJ2-7	.	.	CASSVDLNSYEQYF	TGTGCCAGCAGCGTAGACCTAAACTCCTACGAGCAGTACTTC
TRBV19	TRBJ1-1	TRBD1	.	CAAQRTGDTEAFF	TGTGCCGCACAGAGGACAGGGGATACTGAAGCTTTCTTT
TRBV29-1	TRBJ2-1	TRBD2	.	CSSQNRLAEYNEQFF	TGCAGCTCCCAAAACAGGCTAGCGGAGTACAATGAGCAGTTCTTC
TRBV2	TRBJ1-6	TRBD1	.	CASSEAGQGNSPLHF	TGTGCCAGCAGTGAAGCGGGACAGGGAAATTCACCCCTCCACTTT
TRBV29-1	TRBJ2-1	TRBD1	few	CSVYVADRGRNYYNEQFF	TGCAGCGTCTACGTCGCGGACAGGGGCCGAAACTACTACAATGAGCAGTTCTTC
TRBV2	TRBJ2-2	.	.	CASSEALLRSYTGELFF	TGTGCCAGCAGTGAAGCGCTCCTGAGGTCTTACACCGGGGAGCTGTTTTTT
TRBV28	TRBJ2-5	TRBD2	.	CASTRDYDGGAQYF	TGTGCCAGCACCCGGGACTACGACGGAGGGGCCCAGTACTTC
TRBV30	TRBJ1-5	TRBD1	few	CAWSVWDRVYQPQHF	TGTGCCTGGAGTGTATGGGACAGGGTTTATCAGCCCCAGCATTTT
TRBV7-2	TRBJ2-3	.	.	CASSFGRTDTQYF	TGTGCCAGCAGCTTCGGGCGCACAGATACGCAGTATTTT
TRBV20-1	TRBJ2-7	.	few	CSAPLGEQYF	TGCAGTGCTCCCCTGGGGGAGCAGTACTTC
TRBV27	TRBJ1-2	TRBD1	few	CASRLYSTGFGYTF	TGTGCCAGCAGACTTTATTCGACAGGGTTTGGCTACACCTTC
TRBV7-2	TRBJ2-5	.	.	CASSRSSLEETQYF	TGTGCCAGCAGCCGTTCGAGCCTCGAGGAGACCCAGTACTTC
TRBV19	TRBJ2-1	.	.	CASSMEASLYNEQFF	TGTGCCAGTAGTATGGAGGCTAGCCTCTACAATGAGCAGTTCTTC
TRBV30	TRBJ2-3	TRBD2	.	CAWSSRLAGLSGGRDTQYF	TGTGCCTGGAGTAGTAGGCTAGCGGGTCTGAGCGGGGGGAGGGATACGCAGTATTTT
TRBV7-9	TRBJ2-1	TRBD2	.	CASSRLAGGLYNEQFF	TGTGCCAGCAGCAGACTAGCGGGAGGTCTCTACAATGAGCAGTTCTTC
TRBV7-9	TRBJ1-5	.	.	CASSSGHRDQPQHF	TGTGCCAGCAGCTCAGGACACCGGGACCAGCCCCAGCATTTT
TRBV15	TRBJ2-7	TRBD1	few	CATSRDRPRDRETYEQYF	TGTGCCACCAGCAGAGATCGCCCTCGGGACAGGGAAACCTACGAGCAGTACTTC
TRBV25-1	TRBJ2-7	TRBD2	.	CASSLAGGGSYEQYF	TGTGCCAGCAGCTTAGCGGGGGGAGGGTCCTACGAGCAGTACTTC
TRBV4-1	TRBJ2-1	.	few	CASSRALDSEQFF	TGCGCCAGCAGCCGAGCCCTAGATTCTGAGCAGTTCTTC
TRBV5-1	TRBJ2-5	.	.	CASSLTGTPQETQYF	TGCGCCAGCAGTTTGACCGGGACACCACAAGAGACCCAGTACTTC
TRBV29-1	TRBJ1-3	.	few	CSVERSSGNTIYF	TGCAGCGTTGAACGGAGCTCTGGAAACACCATATATTTT
TRBV7-2	TRBJ2-7	TRBD1	few	CASSLAGTGGYEQYF	TGTGCCAGCAGCTTGGCGGGGACAGGGGGCTACGAGCAGTACTTC
TRBV20-1	TRBJ1-1	.	.	CSAHRNTEAFF	TGCAGTGCTCACAGGAACACTGAAGCTTTCTTT
TRBV9	TRBJ2-7	.	.	CASSVAGTASYEQYF	TGTGCCAGCAGCGTAGCCGGGACGGCTTCCTACGAGCAGTACTTC
TRBV19	TRBJ1-2	.	.	CASSYDSIWWSGYTF	TGTGCCAGTAGTTACGACAGCATATGGTGGAGTGGCTACACCTTC
TRBV7-3	TRBJ1-1	.	few	CASSERGNTEAFF	TGTGCCAGCAGCGAGAGGGGGAACACTGAAGCTTTCTTT
TRBV7-2	TRBJ1-1	.	.	CASSFTLNTEAFF	TGTGCCAGCAGCTTCACCTTGAACACTGAAGCTTTCTTT
TRBV7-2	TRBJ2-1	TRBD2	.	CASSLVRLAGGGEQFF	TGTGCCAGCAGCTTAGTACGACTAGCGGGAGGGGGCGAGCAGTTCTTC